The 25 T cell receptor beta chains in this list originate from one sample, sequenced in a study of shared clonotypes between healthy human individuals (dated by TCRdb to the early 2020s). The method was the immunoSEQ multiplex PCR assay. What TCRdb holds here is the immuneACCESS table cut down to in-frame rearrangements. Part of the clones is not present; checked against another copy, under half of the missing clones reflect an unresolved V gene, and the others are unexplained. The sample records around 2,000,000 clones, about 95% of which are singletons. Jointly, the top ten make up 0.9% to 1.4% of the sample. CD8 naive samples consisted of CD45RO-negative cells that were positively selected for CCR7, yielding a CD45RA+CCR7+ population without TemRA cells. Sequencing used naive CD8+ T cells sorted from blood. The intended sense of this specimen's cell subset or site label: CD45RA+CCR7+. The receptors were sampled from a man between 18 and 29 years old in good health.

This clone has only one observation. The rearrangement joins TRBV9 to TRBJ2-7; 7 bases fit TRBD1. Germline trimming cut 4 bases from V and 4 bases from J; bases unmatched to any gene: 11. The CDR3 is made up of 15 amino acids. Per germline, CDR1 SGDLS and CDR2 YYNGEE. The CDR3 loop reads CASSTGPGQLYEQYF. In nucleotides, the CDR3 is TGTGCCAGCAGCACAGGACCGGGACAGCTTTACGAGCAGTACTTC. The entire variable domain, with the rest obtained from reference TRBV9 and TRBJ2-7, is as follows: DSGVTQTPKHLITATGQRVTLRCSPRSGDLSVYWYQQSLDQGLQFLIQYYNGEERAKGNILERFSAQQFPDLHSELNLSSLELGDSALYFCASSTGPGQLYEQYFGPGTRLTVT.

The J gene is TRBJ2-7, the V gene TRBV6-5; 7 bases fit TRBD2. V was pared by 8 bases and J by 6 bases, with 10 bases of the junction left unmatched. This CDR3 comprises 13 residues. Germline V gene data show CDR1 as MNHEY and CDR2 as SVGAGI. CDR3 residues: CASLGRRGTEQYF. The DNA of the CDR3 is TGTGCCAGCCTCGGGAGGCGGGGTACCGAGCAGTACTTC.

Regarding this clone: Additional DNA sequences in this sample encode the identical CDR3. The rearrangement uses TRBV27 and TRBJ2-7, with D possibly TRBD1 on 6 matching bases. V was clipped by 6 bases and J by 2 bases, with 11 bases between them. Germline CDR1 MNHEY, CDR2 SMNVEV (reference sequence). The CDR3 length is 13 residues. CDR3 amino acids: CASSSRGPYEQYF. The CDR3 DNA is TGTGCCAGCAGCTCCAGGGGTCCCTACGAGCAGTACTTC.

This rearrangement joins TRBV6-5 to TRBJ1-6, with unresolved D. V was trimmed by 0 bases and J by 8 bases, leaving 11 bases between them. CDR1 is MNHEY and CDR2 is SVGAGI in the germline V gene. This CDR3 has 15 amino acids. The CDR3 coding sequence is TGTGCCAGCAGTTACTCGTGGGGAGGAGATTCACCCCTCCACTTT. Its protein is CASSYSWGGDSPLHF.

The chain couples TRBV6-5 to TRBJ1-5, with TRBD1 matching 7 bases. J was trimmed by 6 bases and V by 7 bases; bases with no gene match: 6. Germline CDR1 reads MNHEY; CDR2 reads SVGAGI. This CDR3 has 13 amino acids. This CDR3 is CASTRGAGQPQHF. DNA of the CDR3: TGTGCCAGCACCAGGGGGGCGGGTCAGCCCCAGCATTTT.

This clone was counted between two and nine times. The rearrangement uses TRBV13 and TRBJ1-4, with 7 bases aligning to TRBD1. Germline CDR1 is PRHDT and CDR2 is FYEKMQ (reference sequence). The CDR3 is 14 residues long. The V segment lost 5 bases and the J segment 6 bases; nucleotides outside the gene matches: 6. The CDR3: CASSRQGQYEKLFF. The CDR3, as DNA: TGTGCCAGCAGCCGACAGGGCCAGTATGAAAAACTGTTTTTT.

The CDR3 DNA follows: TGTGCCAGCAGCTTAGGGGGCAGCCAGGGCACTGAAGCTTTCTTT. This sequence encodes CASSLGGSQGTEAFF. The chain links TRBV13 to TRBJ1-1, with D possibly being TRBD1 (5 bases). V shed 0 bases and J shed 4 bases, with 12 bases lying between them. Germline V gives CDR1 PRHDT, CDR2 FYEKMQ (reference sequence). CDR3 length: 15 amino acids.

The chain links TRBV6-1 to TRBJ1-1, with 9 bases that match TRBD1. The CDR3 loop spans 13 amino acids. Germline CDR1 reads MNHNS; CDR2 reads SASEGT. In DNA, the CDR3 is TGTGCACATCGGGACAGGGCTTACACTGAAGCTTTCTTT. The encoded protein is CAHRDRAYTEAFF.

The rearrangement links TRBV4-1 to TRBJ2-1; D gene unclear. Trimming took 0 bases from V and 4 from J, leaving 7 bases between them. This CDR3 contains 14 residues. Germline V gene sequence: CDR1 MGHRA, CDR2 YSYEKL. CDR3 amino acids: CASSQEAHYNEQFF. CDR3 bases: TGCGCCAGCAGCCAAGAAGCCCATTACAATGAGCAGTTCTTC.

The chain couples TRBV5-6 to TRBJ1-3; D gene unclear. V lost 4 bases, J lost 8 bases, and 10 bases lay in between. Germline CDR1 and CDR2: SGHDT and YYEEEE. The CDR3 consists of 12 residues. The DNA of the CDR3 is TGTGCCAGCAGCCTGGATATTGACACCATATATTTT. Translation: CASSLDIDTIYF.

CDR3 amino acids: CASSLGTVRFGANVLTF. For the CDR3, the DNA is TGTGCCAGCAGCTTGGGGACAGTTAGGTTCGGGGCCAACGTCCTGACTTTC. The J gene is TRBJ2-6, the V gene TRBV7-6; 7 nucleotides match TRBD1. The CDR3 runs to 17 residues. V dropped 3 bases and J dropped 4; count of bases not matched to a gene: 9. Germline values: CDR1 SGHVS, CDR2 FNYEAQ.

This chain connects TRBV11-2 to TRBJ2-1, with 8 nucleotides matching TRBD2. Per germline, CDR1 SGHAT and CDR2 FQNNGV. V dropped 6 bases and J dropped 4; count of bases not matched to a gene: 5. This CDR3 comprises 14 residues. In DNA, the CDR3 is TGTGCCAGCAGAGCGGGAGCGGGGTACAATGAGCAGTTCTTC. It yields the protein CASRAGAGYNEQFF. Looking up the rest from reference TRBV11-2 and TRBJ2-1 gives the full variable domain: EAGVAQSPRYKIIEKRQSVAFWCNPISGHATLYWYQQILGQGPKLLIQFQNNGVVDDSQLPKDRFSAERLKGVDSTLKIQPAKLEDSAVYLCASRAGAGYNEQFFGPGTRLTVL.

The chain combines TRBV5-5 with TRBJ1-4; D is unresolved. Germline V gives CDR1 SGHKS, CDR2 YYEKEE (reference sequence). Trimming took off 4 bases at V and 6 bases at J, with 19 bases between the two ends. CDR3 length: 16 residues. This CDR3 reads CASSPGGWSVDEKLFF. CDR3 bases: TGTGCCAGCAGCCCGGGCGGGTGGTCCGTGGATGAAAAACTGTTTTTT.

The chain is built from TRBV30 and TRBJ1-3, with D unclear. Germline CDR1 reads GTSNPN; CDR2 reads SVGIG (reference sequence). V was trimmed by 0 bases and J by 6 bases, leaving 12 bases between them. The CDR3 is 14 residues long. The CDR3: CAWSVLGRQNTIYF. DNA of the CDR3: TGTGCCTGGAGTGTACTGGGCAGGCAAAACACCATATATTTT.

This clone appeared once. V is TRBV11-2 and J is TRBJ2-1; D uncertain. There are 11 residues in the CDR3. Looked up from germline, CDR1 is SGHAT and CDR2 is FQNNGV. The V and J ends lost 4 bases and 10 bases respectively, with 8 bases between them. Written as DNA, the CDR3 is TGTGCCAGCAGCTCGGTAGAAGAGCAGTTCTTC. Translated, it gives CASSSVEEQFF.

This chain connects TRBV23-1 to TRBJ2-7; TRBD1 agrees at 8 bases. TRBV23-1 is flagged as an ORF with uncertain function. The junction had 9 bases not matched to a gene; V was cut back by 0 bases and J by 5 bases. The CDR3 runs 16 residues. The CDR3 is CASSQSTTGVPHEQYF. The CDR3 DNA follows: TGCGCCAGCAGTCAATCCACGACAGGGGTCCCCCACGAGCAGTACTTC.

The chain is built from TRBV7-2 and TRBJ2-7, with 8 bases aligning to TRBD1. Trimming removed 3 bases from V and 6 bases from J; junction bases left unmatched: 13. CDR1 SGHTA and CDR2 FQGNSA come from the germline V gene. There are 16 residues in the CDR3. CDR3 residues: CASSFLTGDWSGEQYF. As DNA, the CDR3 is TGTGCCAGCAGCTTCTTGACAGGGGACTGGAGCGGCGAGCAGTACTTC.

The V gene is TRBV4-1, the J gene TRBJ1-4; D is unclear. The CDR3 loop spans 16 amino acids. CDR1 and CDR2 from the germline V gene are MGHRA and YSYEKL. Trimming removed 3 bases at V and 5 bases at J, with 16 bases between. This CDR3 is CASSHPSIDLNEKLFF. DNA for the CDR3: TGCGCCAGCAGCCATCCCTCAATAGATTTAAATGAAAAACTGTTTTTT.

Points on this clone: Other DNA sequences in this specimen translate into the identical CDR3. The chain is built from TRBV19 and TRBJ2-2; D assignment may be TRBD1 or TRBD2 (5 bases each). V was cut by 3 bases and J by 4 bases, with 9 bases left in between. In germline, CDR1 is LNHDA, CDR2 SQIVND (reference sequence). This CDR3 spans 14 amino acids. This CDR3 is CASSMGEGTGELFF. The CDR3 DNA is TGTGCCAGTAGTATGGGGGAAGGCACCGGGGAGCTGTTTTTT.

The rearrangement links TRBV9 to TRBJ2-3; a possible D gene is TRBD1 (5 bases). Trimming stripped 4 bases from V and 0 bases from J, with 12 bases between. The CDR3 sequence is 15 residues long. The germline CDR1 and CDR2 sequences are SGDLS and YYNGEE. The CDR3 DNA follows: TGTGCCAGCAGCATTAGTGGGGCTAGCACAGATACGCAGTATTTT. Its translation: CASSISGASTDTQYF.

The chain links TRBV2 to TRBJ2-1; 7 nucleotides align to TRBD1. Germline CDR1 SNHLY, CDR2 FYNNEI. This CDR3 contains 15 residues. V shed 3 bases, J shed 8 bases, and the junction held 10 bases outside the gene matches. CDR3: CASSDPGTVGDEQFF. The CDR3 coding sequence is TGTGCCAGCAGTGACCCCGGGACAGTAGGTGATGAGCAGTTCTTC.

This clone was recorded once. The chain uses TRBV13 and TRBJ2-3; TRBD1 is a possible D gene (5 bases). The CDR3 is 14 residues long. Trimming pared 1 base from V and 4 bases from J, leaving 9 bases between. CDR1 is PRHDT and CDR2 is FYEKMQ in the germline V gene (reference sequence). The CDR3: CASSLVGPADTQYF. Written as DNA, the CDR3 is TGTGCCAGCAGCTTAGTGGGGCCAGCAGATACGCAGTATTTT.

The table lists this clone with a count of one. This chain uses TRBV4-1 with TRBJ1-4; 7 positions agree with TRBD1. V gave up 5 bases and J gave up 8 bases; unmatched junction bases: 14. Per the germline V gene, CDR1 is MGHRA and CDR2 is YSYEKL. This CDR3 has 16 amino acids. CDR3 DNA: TGCGCCAGCAGCGCACGTACAGGGGCGAATGGCGAAAAACTGTTTTTT. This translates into CASSARTGANGEKLFF.

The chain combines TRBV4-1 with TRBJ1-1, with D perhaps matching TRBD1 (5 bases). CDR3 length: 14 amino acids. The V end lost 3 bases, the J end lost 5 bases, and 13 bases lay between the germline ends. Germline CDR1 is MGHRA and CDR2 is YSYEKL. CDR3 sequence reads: CASSHLGGVTEAFF. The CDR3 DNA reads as TGCGCCAGCAGCCACCTGGGAGGGGTGACTGAAGCTTTCTTT.

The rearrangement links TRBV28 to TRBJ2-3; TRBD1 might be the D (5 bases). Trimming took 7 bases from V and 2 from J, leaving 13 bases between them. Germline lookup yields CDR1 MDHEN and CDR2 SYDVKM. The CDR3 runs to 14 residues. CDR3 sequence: CASKVGQVTDTQYF. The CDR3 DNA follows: TGTGCCAGCAAAGTGGGGCAGGTCACAGATACGCAGTATTTT.